Included here is one TCR beta chain sequence, with context. This clone appeared once. Its antigen remains undetermined. Base-call qualities are not available, and no considerably larger clone is one nucleotide away. Each donor gave one peripheral blood draw, around 0.12 L on average, collected into heparinised tubes. Naive, central memory, regulatory and stem cell-like memory CD4+ T cells were sorted on a BD FACSAria II using a panel including CD45RO, CCR7, CD25, CD127, CD95 and CD27. A purity above 95% was achieved for all sorted populations. PBMCs were isolated right away by Lymphoprep density gradient centrifugation and were stained directly, without culture. So that batch effects would be minimized, each experiment stained and sorted samples in pairs, pairing one healthy donor with one patient. All of the isolated RNA was reverse transcribed with the High Capacity cDNA Reverse Transcription Kit, so expressed TCRB transcripts were sequenced. Naive, central memory and regulatory T cell samples underwent deep immunoSEQ sequencing, averaging around 4 million total reads per sample. After sorted cells were lysed in RLT buffer, RNA was extracted with DNase-treated RNeasy Micro or Mini kits, with the choice depending on cell number. To prevent cross-contamination, each cell subset was processed individually, whereas patient and healthy donor samples were processed jointly. TCRB sequences were amplified from cDNA with the immunoSEQ multiplex PCR, producing 87-bp fragments spanning the CDR3 region. The amplicons were sequenced using the Illumina HiSeq platform. Per the authors' processing: Synthetic template baselines were used to correct PCR bias computationally, reads within Hamming distance 2 were collapsed together, and singletons that could not be merged were discarded. Reads were aligned against IMGT to assign V, D and J genes, CDR3 length and insertions or deletions at six rearrangement sites. Clonotype counts were normalized to sorted cell number within each subset before computing true diversity and Gini coefficients with the tcR R package. The overlap coefficient, calculated on TCRB nucleotide sequences, was used to measure repertoire sharing. Out-of-frame TCRB sequences from naive cells were analyzed to stand in for the pre-selection repertoire. TCRdb's version of the immuneACCESS table is confined to in-frame rearrangements and falls short of the full clone set. An unresolved V gene accounts for under half of the shortfall where checked; the remainder is of unknown origin. That table supplies the V and J calls and clone size; D and trimming were determined from the DNA. Recorded for this sample are 350,000 to 400,000 clones; about 15% of them occurred a single time. Approximately 0.019% of the sample comes from the top ten.

The data belong to a study of beta chain features in type 1 diabetes (dated by TCRdb to the late 2010s). With respect to the entire study: No differences in mean age, gender distribution, total cell number or subset yield were found between patients and healthy donors. A total of roughly 100,000,000 sorted cells were examined across all samples, and the number of cells per subset was strongly correlated with RNA yield. In the study, recently diagnosed type 1 diabetes patients and matched healthy donors were compared on the TCRB repertoires of their sorted circulating CD4+ T cell subsets. Regulatory and stem cell-like memory subsets were isolated from only 8 patients and about 8 healthy donors, whereas naive and central memory subsets came from all 30 or so donors. Overall results and qualifications from the work: A moderate but significant shortening of TCRB CDR3 length was observed in type 1 diabetes patients in all four CD4+ subsets. Because the HLA sub-analyses included only small numbers of individuals, any influence of HLA type on TCRB rearrangement was left unresolved. PCR might favor shorter templates, but patient and control samples were amplified and corrected together, so any skew would affect both groups equally. At VDJ recombination sites, type 1 diabetes patients had fewer insertions and more deleted nucleotides, which implies abnormalities in thymic rearrangement. Sequencing cDNA rather than genomic DNA could over-represent highly expressing activated cells, although activation and CD3 levels did not differ between groups. Naive, central memory and regulatory TCRB repertoires appeared more similar among patients than among healthy donors.

This sequence was found in a woman younger than 30 in good health. Sample: naive CD4+ T cells from blood. The cell subset or site label corresponds to: true naive CD4+ T cells.

At the DNA level, the sequence is TGTGCCATCAGTTTGCAAGGAGTAGATACGCAGTATTTT. This encodes CAISLQGVDTQYF. The sequence is built from TRBV10-3 and TRBJ2-3, with no confident D gene call. CDR1 ENHRY and CDR2 SYGVKD were looked up in the germline V gene. The trim is 5 bases for V and 5 bases for J, with a gap of 11 bases between the germline ends. The CDR3 runs 13 residues from the cysteine to the phenylalanine. Kept here is only the CDR3 DNA, which spans 39 bases and is read in frame from base 1.